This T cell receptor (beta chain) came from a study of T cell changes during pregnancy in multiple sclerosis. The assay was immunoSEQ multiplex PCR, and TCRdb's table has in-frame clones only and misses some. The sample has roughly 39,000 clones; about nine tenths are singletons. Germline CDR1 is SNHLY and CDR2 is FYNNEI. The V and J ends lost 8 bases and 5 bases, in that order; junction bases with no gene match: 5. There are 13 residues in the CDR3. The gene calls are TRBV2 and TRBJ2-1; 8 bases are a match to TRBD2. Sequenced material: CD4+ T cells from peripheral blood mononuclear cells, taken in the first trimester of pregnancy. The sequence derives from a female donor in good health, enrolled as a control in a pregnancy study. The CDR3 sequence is CASRFSGNNEQFF. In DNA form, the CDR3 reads TGTGCCAGCCGTTTTAGCGGGAACAATGAGCAGTTCTTC.